Below, 24 T cell receptor beta chains from the same sample are listed, as sequenced in a study of CD8 T cells in ankylosing spondylitis. Which antigens these TCRs recognize remains unknown. Overall study results and limits: A TCR beta motif of roughly eight highly homologous variants seemed to mark ankylosing spondylitis blood.

TCRdb reanalysed the 5' RACE reads using MiXCR and keeps one entry per CDR3 protein. This sample has over 700,000 distinct CDR3 sequences, with around 19% found just once. The material sequenced was blood, either unsorted or a sorted T cell fraction (not recorded which). These receptors were taken from a male donor with ankylosing spondylitis.

This rearrangement joins TRBV24-1 to TRBJ2-3; the D call may be TRBD1 or TRBD2 (6 bases each). CDR1 and CDR2 from the germline V gene are KGHDR and SFDVKD. CDR3 length equals 15 residues. The V end lost 4 bases, the J end lost 8 bases, and 18 bases lay between the germline ends. CDR3 amino acids: CATSDEGGAGGTQYF. In DNA, the CDR3 is TGTGCCACCAGTGACGAAGGGGGAGCCGGGGGTACGCAGTATTTT.

This chain uses TRBV20-1 with TRBJ2-2, with 7 bases fitting TRBD1. Germline loops: CDR1 DFQATT, CDR2 SNEGSKA (reference sequence). Unmatched junction bases numbered 6, after V lost 2 bases and J lost 0 bases. The CDR3 spans 16 residues. This CDR3 is CSARYGQASNTGELFF. The CDR3 DNA follows: TGCAGTGCTAGATATGGACAGGCTTCGAACACCGGGGAGCTGTTTTTT.

This clonotype has just a few counts. The chain combines TRBV4-1 with TRBJ2-1; tentative D call: TRBD1 (6 bases). The V and J ends lost 4 bases and 1 base respectively, with 11 bases between them. CDR1 MGHRA and CDR2 YSYEKL come from the germline V gene. The CDR3 consists of 15 residues. CDR3 protein: CASSPIQGSYNEQFF. DNA of the CDR3: TGCGCCAGCAGCCCGATACAGGGTTCCTACAATGAGCAGTTCTTC.

The chain couples TRBV6-1 to TRBJ2-3, with 9 bases matching TRBD1. CDR1 is MNHNS and CDR2 is SASEGT in the germline V gene. V was pared by 8 bases and J by 2 bases, with 5 bases of the junction left unmatched. The CDR3 runs 14 residues. The CDR3 region has the DNA TGTGCCAGCCACCGGGACAGGGTCACAGATACGCAGTATTTT. Its translation: CASHRDRVTDTQYF.

The V gene is TRBV7-6, the J gene TRBJ1-3; the D is unclear. The CDR3 covers 15 residues. V was shortened by 1 base and J by 2 bases, with 9 bases between the two germline ends. CDR1 SGHVS and CDR2 FNYEAQ come from the germline V gene. CDR3: CASSLETGPGNTIYF. Here the CDR3 DNA reads TGTGCCAGCAGCTTAGAAACGGGTCCTGGAAACACCATATATTTT.

As regards this clonotype: A much larger clone sits a single nucleotide away, making a read error possible. J is TRBJ2-2 and V is TRBV7-2, with 7 bases identical to TRBD1. CDR1 is SGHTA and CDR2 is FQGNSA in the germline V gene. The CDR3 runs to 14 residues. J gave up 2 bases and V 4 bases, and 1 base lay outside the gene matches. CDR3 in DNA: TGTGCCAGCAGCTGGGACAGCAACACCGGGGAGCTGTTTTTT. It yields the protein CASSWDSNTGELFF. The variable domain in full, with the rest retrieved from reference TRBV7-2 and TRBJ2-2, is GAGVSQSPSNKVTEKGKDVELRCDPISGHTALYWYRQSLGQGLEFLIYFQGNSAPDKSGLPSDRFSAERTGGSVSTLTIQRTQQEDSAVYLCASSWDSNTGELFFGEGSRLTVL.

This rearrangement joins TRBV12-3 or TRBV12-4 to TRBJ2-2; TRBD1 aligns across 9 bases. Trimming took 8 bases from V and 1 from J; bases not matched to a gene: 5. This CDR3 comprises 15 residues. The CDR3 nucleotides read TGTGCCAGCGGACAGGGACAGGGGAACACCGGGGAGCTGTTTTTT. Residues: CASGQGQGNTGELFF.

This chain joins TRBV5-1 and TRBJ2-7, with D maybe TRBD1 (6 bases). The CDR3 sequence is 15 residues long. In germline, CDR1 is SGHRS, CDR2 YFSETQ. The V end lost 3 bases, the J end lost 0 bases, and 13 bases lay between the germline ends. CDR3 nucleotides: TGCGCCAGCAGCTGGGGGCCTGGCATCTCCTACGAGCAGTACTTC. Amino acids: CASSWGPGISYEQYF.

This clonotype was seen a few times. The chain has TRBV12-3 or TRBV12-4 and TRBJ2-3; a weak D match, TRBD2 (5 bases). V was pared by 6 bases and J by 2 bases, with 12 bases between. This CDR3 region has 14 residues. CDR3 in amino acids: CASSSAVTTDTQYF. Written as DNA, the CDR3 is TGTGCCAGCAGCTCAGCGGTAACCACAGATACGCAGTATTTT.

A note on this clonotype: Relative to the germline gene, one junction end is altered; a read error may explain this. V and J are TRBV5-1 and TRBJ2-7; 11 bases agree with TRBD2. Looked up from germline, CDR1 is SGHRS and CDR2 is YFSETQ. The CDR3 totals 17 residues. CDR3 sequence reads: CASSLVASGGHSCEQYF. The CDR3 nucleotides are TGCGCCAGCAGCTTGGTGGCTAGCGGGGGGCACTCCTGCGAGCAGTACTTC.

This clonotype was observed a handful of times. The J gene is TRBJ2-3, the V gene TRBV5-1; no clear D. With 6 bases removed from V and 2 bases from J, the gap between germline ends came to 16 bases. Germline V CDR1 and CDR2: SGHRS, YFSETQ. The CDR3 has 15 amino acids. CDR3 in amino acids: CASNNHVTDTDTQYF. CDR3 nucleotides: TGCGCCAGCAATAACCATGTCACAGACACAGATACGCAGTATTTT.

The chain employs TRBV5-1 and TRBJ1-5; D is uncertain. The CDR3 has 13 residues. CDR1 SGHRS and CDR2 YFSETQ come from the germline V gene. Trimming left V 0 bases short and J 7 bases short, with 8 bases between. The CDR3 sequence: CASSLGVHQPQHF. For the CDR3, the DNA is TGCGCCAGCAGCTTGGGTGTTCACCAGCCCCAGCATTTT.

This chain joins TRBV12-3 or TRBV12-4 and TRBJ2-3; 11 bases are a match to TRBD2. V lost 7 bases, J lost 1 base, and 7 bases stayed unmatched. The CDR3 is 16 amino acids. CDR3 nucleotides: TGTGCCAGCAAACTTAGCGGGGGGGCCGGCACAGATACGCAGTATTTT. Amino acid sequence: CASKLSGGAGTDTQYF.

This sequence joins TRBV2 and TRBJ2-1, with D uncertain. This CDR3 contains 13 residues. Germline loops: CDR1 SNHLY, CDR2 FYNNEI. Trimming pared 5 bases from V and 4 bases from J, leaving 9 bases between. CDR3 coding DNA: TGTGCCAGCAGTAATCAAGAATACAATGAGCAGTTCTTC. Translation: CASSNQEYNEQFF.

The V call is TRBV20-1, the J call TRBJ2-7, with D perhaps given as TRBD1 or TRBD2 (5 bases each). Germline V gene sequence: CDR1 DFQATT, CDR2 SNEGSKA (reference sequence). The V gene lost 4 bases and the J gene lost 5 bases, with 21 bases spanning the gap. This CDR3 is 15 amino acids long. The CDR3 sequence: CSATGLPGQGHEQYF. DNA for the CDR3: TGCAGTGCTACTGGATTACCGGGGCAGGGACACGAGCAGTACTTC.

This clonotype has more than one count but fewer than ten. The junction differs from germline at one of its ends, possibly a read error. This chain connects TRBV27 to TRBJ2-3; D is unresolved. Germline V gene data show CDR1 as MNHEY and CDR2 as SMNVEV (reference sequence). The CDR3 loop spans 14 amino acids. CDR3 in DNA: TGTGCCAGCAGGTTATGGGTTGGGACAGATACGCAGTATTTT. Translation gives CASRLWVGTDTQYF.

This clonotype was recorded a few times. The V gene is TRBV20-1, the J gene TRBJ2-2, with D perhaps being TRBD1 or TRBD2 (5 bases each). The CDR3 has 16 amino acids. Trimming removed 6 bases from V and 6 bases from J, with 23 bases in between. Germline V gives CDR1 DFQATT, CDR2 SNEGSKA (reference sequence). The CDR3 DNA sequence: TGCAGTGCCCGACGCTCCGGGACCTCTCTGGCCGGGGAGCTGTTTTTT. As protein: CSARRSGTSLAGELFF.

This clonotype was observed a few times. The V and J genes are TRBV4-2 and TRBJ2-1; no clear D. V lost 1 base and J 5 bases, leaving 9 bases between the germline ends. CDR1 LGHNA and CDR2 YNFKEQ come from the germline V gene. The CDR3 runs 14 residues. CDR3 in amino acids: CASSQVTENNEQFF. CDR3 sequence (DNA): TGTGCCAGCAGCCAAGTAACAGAAAACAATGAGCAGTTCTTC.

The CDR3 sequence: CASSEKSWTGDFNEQFF. CDR3 nucleotides: TGTGCCAGCAGTGAAAAATCATGGACAGGGGATTTCAATGAGCAGTTCTTC. V is TRBV2 and J is TRBJ2-1; TRBD1 matches 9 bases. CDR1 and CDR2 from the germline V gene are SNHLY and FYNNEI. Trimming took 2 bases from V and 6 from J; bases not matched to a gene: 11. The CDR3 spans 17 residues. The full variable domain, in which reference TRBV2 and TRBJ2-1 provide the parts outside the CDR3, is EPEVTQTPSHQVTQMGQEVILRCVPISNHLYFYWYRQILGQKVEFLVSFYNNEISEKSEIFDDQFSVERPDGSNFTLKIRSTKLEDSAMYFCASSEKSWTGDFNEQFFGPGTRLTVL.

The chain is built from TRBV7-9 and TRBJ1-2; tentatively, D is TRBD1 (6 bases). CDR1 is SEHNR and CDR2 is FQNEAQ in the germline V gene (reference sequence). CDR3 size: 13 residues. V was trimmed by 5 bases and J by 10 bases, leaving 17 bases between them. CDR3 in amino acids: CASSLPGTPNYTF. The DNA for the CDR3 is TGTGCCAGCAGCCTGCCCGGGACACCCAACTACACCTTC.

The gene calls are TRBV4-2 and TRBJ2-6; D uncertain. CDR1 and CDR2 (germline): LGHNA, YNFKEQ. This CDR3 spans 15 amino acids. Trimming left V 3 bases short and J 0 bases short, with 6 bases between. This CDR3 reads CASSQVPSGANVLTF. The CDR3 DNA reads TGTGCCAGCAGCCAGGTACCCTCTGGGGCCAACGTCCTGACTTTC.

The rearrangement uses TRBV7-8 and TRBJ2-7; D is undetermined. The CDR3 runs 17 residues. The ends were cut back, 0 bases at V and 0 bases at J, with 15 bases in the middle. The germline CDR1 and CDR2 sequences are SGHVS and FQNEAQ. The CDR3 sequence is CASSLAPPDGVSYEQYF. In DNA, the CDR3 is TGTGCCAGCAGCTTAGCGCCCCCGGACGGAGTCTCCTACGAGCAGTACTTC. The whole variable domain, filled in from reference TRBV7-8 and TRBJ2-7, reads GAGVSQSPRYKVAKRGQDVALRCDPISGHVSLFWYQQALGQGPEFLTYFQNEAQLDKSGLPSDRFFAERPEGSVSTLKIQRTQQEDSAVYLCASSLAPPDGVSYEQYFGPGTRLTVT.

This sequence joins TRBV10-3 and TRBJ2-7; 7 nucleotides line up with TRBD2. CDR1 ENHRY and CDR2 SYGVKD come from the germline V gene. V lost 6 bases, J lost 3 bases, and 14 bases stayed unmatched. This CDR3 is built from 16 residues. The CDR3 DNA follows: TGTGCCATCAGCGAACCCAAACTAGCGCTAAACTACGAGCAGTACTTC. Translation gives CAISEPKLALNYEQYF.

In its sample, this clonotype was seen a few times. This rearrangement joins TRBV7-3 to TRBJ2-7, with TRBD2 identical over 9 bases. The trim removed 5 bases at V and 3 bases at J, leaving 5 bases unmatched. The V gene's germline CDR1 is SGHTA and CDR2 FQGTGA. The CDR3 runs 14 residues. CDR3 sequence (DNA): TGTGCCAGCAGCATAGCGGGGGAAAACTACGAGCAGTACTTC. It codes for CASSIAGENYEQYF.